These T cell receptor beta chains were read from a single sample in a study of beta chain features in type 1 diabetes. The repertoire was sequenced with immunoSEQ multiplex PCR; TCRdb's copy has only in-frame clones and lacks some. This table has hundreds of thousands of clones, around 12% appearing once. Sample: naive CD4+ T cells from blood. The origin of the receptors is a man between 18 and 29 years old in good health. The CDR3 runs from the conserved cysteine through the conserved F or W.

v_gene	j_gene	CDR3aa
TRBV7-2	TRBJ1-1	CASSLAQSNTEAFF
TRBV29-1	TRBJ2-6	CSVEDRFGANVLTF
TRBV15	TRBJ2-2	CATSTLSGNTGELFF
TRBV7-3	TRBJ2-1	CASSLLAGLDNEQFF
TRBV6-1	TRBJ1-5	CASGSTGVQPQHF
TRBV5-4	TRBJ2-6	CASSLRGGRGVGANVLTF
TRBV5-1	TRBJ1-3	CASSFGISGNTIYF
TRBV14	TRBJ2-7	CASSQGYWEQYF
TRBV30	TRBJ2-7	CAWKRGTGLAGDEQYF
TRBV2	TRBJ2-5	CASTLDRGDETQYF
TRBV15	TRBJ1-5	CATSPGTGFYTPQHF
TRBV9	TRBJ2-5	CASSVVGSPQETQYF
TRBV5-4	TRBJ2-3	CASSLQSGRAGTDTQYF
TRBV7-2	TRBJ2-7	CASSEVWGPYEQYF
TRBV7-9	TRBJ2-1	CASSLQGTEQFF
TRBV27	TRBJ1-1	CASSFDDRSTEAFF
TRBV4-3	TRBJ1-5	CASSPTGFNQPQHF
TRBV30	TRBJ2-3	CAWSSRAADTQYF
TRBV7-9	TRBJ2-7	CASSSGTSTYEQYF
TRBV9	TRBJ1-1	CASSVATRGTEAFF
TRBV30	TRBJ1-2	CACQGQANYGYTF
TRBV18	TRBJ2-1	CASSPRVAAGVYNEQFF
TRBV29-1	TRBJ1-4	CSGRFNEKLFF
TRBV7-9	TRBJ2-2	CASSFNRETGELFF
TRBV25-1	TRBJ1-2	CASREGTGGSYGYTF
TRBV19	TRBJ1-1	CASSPGTGPRGRNTEAFF
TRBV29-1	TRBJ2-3	CSVVRLSGGNTDTQYF
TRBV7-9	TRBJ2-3	CASSFIGADTQYF
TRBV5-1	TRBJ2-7	CASSLTRGEQYF
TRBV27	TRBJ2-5	CASSYAGDQETQYF
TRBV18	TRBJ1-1	CASSPQGMNTEAFF
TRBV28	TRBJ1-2	CASSSGQVYGYTF
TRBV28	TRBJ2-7	CASSSPSEQYF
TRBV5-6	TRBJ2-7	CASSFPAYSSGSIPEQYF
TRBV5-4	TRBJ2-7	CASSQRRDNNYEQYF
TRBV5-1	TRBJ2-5	CASSLAPEETQYF
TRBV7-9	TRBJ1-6	CASSDRGSPLHF
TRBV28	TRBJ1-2	CASYRVGDYGYTF
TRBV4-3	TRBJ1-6	CASSPTDTGSSYNSPLHF
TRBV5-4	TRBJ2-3	CASSNKGRRSTDTQYF
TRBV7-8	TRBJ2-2	CASSLAPGQGAGELFF
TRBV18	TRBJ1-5	CASSLGTPYSNQPQHF
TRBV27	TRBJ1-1	CASSLSLAGEAFF
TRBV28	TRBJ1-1	CAGCKEGGTEAFF
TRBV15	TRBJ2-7	CATSRDYGQGALPYEQYF
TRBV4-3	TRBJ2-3	CASSQDWVSGRGRTDTQYF
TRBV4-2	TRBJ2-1	CASSRAGGDEQFF
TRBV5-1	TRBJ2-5	CASSLGQAQETQYF